This T cell receptor (beta chain) was recorded in a study of blood T cell repertoires in COVID-19. Background on the study: Some COVID-19 samples were acute and others convalescent; all came from the United States, Italy and Spain. T cells, B-cell-depleted T cells, or PBMCs provided the cDNA or gDNA that served as material.

Authors' processing steps: How many nucleated cells were present was estimated from reference gene primer amplification. This table comes from immunoSEQ multiplex PCR, and its TCRdb copy is limited to in-frame clones, with some not included. Clone size and V and J calls were adopted from that table, with D and trimming inferred from the DNA. Of 55,000 to 75,000 clones in the sample, about 81% are singletons; the top ten hold less than 20%. V lost 6 bases to trimming and J lost 8 bases, with 9 bases between them. The V gene's germline CDR1 is MDHEN and CDR2 SYDVKM. The CDR3 sequence is 11 residues long.

The sequenced material came from peripheral blood. V gene TRBV28 combines with J gene TRBJ2-3, with D perhaps TRBD1 (5 bases). This clonotype was obtained from a man at least 80 years old with acute or convalescent COVID-19. The CDR3 DNA reads as TGTGCCAGCAGCCTACAGGCTACGCAGTATTTT. Translation: CASSLQATQYF.